This passage covers 20 T cell receptor beta chains from one sample sequenced in a study of T cell repertoires in cytomegalovirus infection. TCRdb reprocessed the reads via MiXCR and lists one record per CDR3 protein. The sample shows about 100,000 distinct CDR3 sequences, 23% of them seen only once. Sequencing used CD8+ T cells from PBMCs. The origin of the receptors is a human donor in good health (CMV status not recorded). Some clones in this sample may be carry-over from other donors' samples.

This clonotype was seen many times. This chain uses TRBV4-1 with TRBJ1-1; weak D call: TRBD1 (6 bases). Trimming cost V 4 bases and J 5 bases, with 14 bases left between them. The CDR3 consists of 14 residues. CDR1 and CDR2 (germline): MGHRA, YSYEKL. DNA of the CDR3: TGCGCCAGCAGCCCAGGGGCGGGAACAACTGAAGCTTTCTTT. This sequence encodes CASSPGAGTTEAFF.

This clonotype was recorded at least ten times. The CDR3, as DNA: TGTGCCAGCAGTGGAGGACAGGGGGATTATAGCAATCAGCCCCAGCATTTT. Amino acids: CASSGGQGDYSNQPQHF. V gene TRBV6-2 or TRBV6-3 combines with J gene TRBJ1-5; 10 bases match TRBD1. The CDR3 totals 17 residues. Germline CDR1 is MNHEY and CDR2 is SVGEGT. The junction had 7 bases not matched to a gene; V was cut back by 5 bases and J by 0 bases.

The chain carries TRBV25-1 and TRBJ2-2; D gene ambiguous. Germline V gives CDR1 MGHDK, CDR2 SYGVNS. The CDR3 is 14 amino acids. Trimming left V 4 bases short and J 8 bases short, with 14 bases between. Written as DNA, the CDR3 is TGTGCCAGCAGTGGGACCGACATTTTGGGGGAGCTGTTTTTT. It yields the protein CASSGTDILGELFF.

This clonotype was observed once. This clone may be a read error of a much larger clone one base away. This rearrangement joins TRBV7-2 to TRBJ2-3; D may be TRBD2 (6 bases). The CDR3 extends over 14 amino acids. CDR1 SGHTA and CDR2 FQGNSA come from the germline V gene. Here the CDR3 DNA reads TGTGCCAGCAGCCACGGGTACGGGCGGGATATGCAGTATTTT. Translated: CASSHGYGRDMQYF.

There are many counts of this clonotype. The V call is TRBV29-1, the J call TRBJ2-2; D possibly corresponds to TRBD1 (5 bases). Trimming took off 7 bases at V and 1 base at J, with 19 bases between the two ends. The CDR3 has 16 residues. Per germline, CDR1 SQVTM and CDR2 ANQGSEA. CDR3 coding DNA: TGCAGCGGACGAGCGTGGGGTCAGGGGAACACCGGGGAGCTGTTTTTT. Amino acids: CSGRAWGQGNTGELFF.

This clonotype was counted at least ten times. The V and J genes are TRBV7-2 and TRBJ2-7, with 8 bases lining up with TRBD2. The V and J ends lost 1 base and 0 bases, in that order; junction bases with no gene match: 2. CDR1 is SGHTA, CDR2 FQGNSA, per germline. This CDR3 is 15 amino acids long. CDR3 DNA sequence: TGTGCCAGCAGCTTAGGACTAGCGCCCTCCTACGAGCAGTACTTC. Amino acids: CASSLGLAPSYEQYF.

The sample holds a few counts of this clonotype. In DNA, the CDR3 is TGTGCCAGCAGTTTGTTTCCAGGGAACGAGCAGTACTTC. Encoded protein: CASSLFPGNEQYF. This chain connects TRBV28 to TRBJ2-7; D is possibly TRBD1 (5 bases). Trimming shortened V by 3 bases and J by 5 bases, and 11 bases separated the two germline ends. The V gene's germline CDR1 is MDHEN and CDR2 SYDVKM. This CDR3 region has 13 residues. Using reference TRBV28 and TRBJ2-7 for the parts outside the CDR3, the full variable domain is DVKVTQSSRYLVKRTGEKVFLECVQDMDHENMFWYRQDPGLGLRLIYFSYDVKMKEKGDIPEGYSVSREKKERFSLILESASTNQTSMYLCASSLFPGNEQYFGPGTRLTVT.

In regard to this clonotype: One base away lies a much larger clone, so this may be a sequencing read error. The CDR3 loop reads CVSSIPTGQGSYEQFF. In nucleotides, the CDR3 is TGTGTCAGTAGTATCCCTACCGGACAGGGTAGCTATGAGCAGTTCTTC. J is TRBJ2-1 and V is TRBV19; 8 bases fit TRBD1. The CDR3 totals 16 residues. Germline CDR1 reads LNHDA; CDR2 reads SQIVND (reference sequence). Together with reference TRBV19 and TRBJ2-1, the CDR3 gives the full variable domain: DGGITQSPKYLFRKEGQNVTLSCEQNLNHDAMYWYRQDPGQGLRLIYYSQIVNDFQKGDIAEGYSVSREKKESFPLTVTSAQKNPTAFYLCVSSIPTGQGSYEQFFGPGTRLTVL.

V is TRBV29-1 and J is TRBJ2-1; D perhaps matches TRBD2 (5 bases). CDR3 length equals 12 residues. V lost 5 bases, J lost 7 bases, and 12 bases lay in between. Germline CDR1 reads SQVTM; CDR2 reads ANQGSEA. CDR3 amino acids: CSVPGRGNEQFF. The CDR3 DNA reads TGCAGCGTTCCGGGGAGAGGGAATGAGCAGTTCTTC.

The rearrangement joins TRBV6-1 to TRBJ1-1; no definite D call. Germline V CDR1 and CDR2: MNHNS, SASEGT. V lost 6 bases to trimming and J lost 2 bases, with 13 bases between them. This CDR3 spans 14 amino acids. The CDR3, as DNA: TGTGCCAGCAGGCTAACTGAACTTAACACTGAAGCTTTCTTT. Its translation: CASRLTELNTEAFF.

V is TRBV20-1 and J is TRBJ2-7; tentatively, D is TRBD1 or TRBD2 (5 bases each). CDR1 is DFQATT and CDR2 is SNEGSKA in the germline V gene (reference sequence). The CDR3 runs 13 residues. V was shortened by 5 bases and J by 0 bases, with 11 bases between the two germline ends. The CDR3 DNA sequence: TGCAGTGCTCCGGGGCCTTTCTCCTACGAGCAGTACTTC. Amino acid sequence: CSAPGPFSYEQYF.

The chain links TRBV7-6 to TRBJ2-7; 9 bases fit TRBD2. V lost 2 bases and J lost 2; bases outside the gene matches: 4. The CDR3 covers 15 residues. CDR1 is SGHVS, CDR2 FNYEAQ, per germline. CDR3 in DNA: TGTGCCAGCAGCTTAAGGGTAGCGGGGGCCTACGAGCAGTACTTC. Translated: CASSLRVAGAYEQYF.

The gene calls are TRBV7-2 and TRBJ2-1, with D perhaps TRBD1 (6 bases). CDR1 SGHTA and CDR2 FQGNSA come from the germline V gene. CDR3 length: 12 amino acids. V was cut by 10 bases and J by 15 bases, with 22 bases left in between. The CDR3 reads CANLGTTLRLFF. CDR3 bases: TGTGCCAACCTCGGGACAACCCTCCGGCTGTTCTTC.

The J gene is TRBJ1-2, the V gene TRBV4-3, with D possibly TRBD1 on 6 matching bases. V lost 0 bases to trimming and J lost 5 bases, with 13 bases between them. Germline V lookup: CDR1 LGHNA, CDR2 YSLEER. CDR3 length equals 15 residues. Here the CDR3 DNA reads TGCGCCAGCAGCCAAGAATACAGGGAAGGGTATGGCTACACCTTC. This codes for CASSQEYREGYGYTF.

In this sample, this clonotype turned up a few times. The genes are TRBV7-9 and TRBJ1-1; D not resolved. Germline V gene lookup returns CDR1 SEHNR and CDR2 FQNEAQ (reference sequence). CDR3 length: 17 amino acids. V was pared by 5 bases and J by 1 base, with 20 bases between. CDR3 DNA: TGTGCCAGCAGCAGCCACGCGGGCAGTAAGGCGAACACTGAAGCTTTCTTT. Encoded protein: CASSSHAGSKANTEAFF.

In this sample, this clonotype turned up a few times. V and J are TRBV20-1 and TRBJ1-5; TRBD1 aligns across 7 bases. The CDR3 loop spans 16 amino acids. Per the germline V gene, CDR1 is DFQATT and CDR2 is SNEGSKA (reference sequence). Germline trimming cut 1 base from V and 6 bases from J; bases unmatched to any gene: 12. The CDR3 protein is CSARVPFQGGGQPQHF. Here the CDR3 DNA reads TGCAGTGCTAGAGTCCCTTTCCAGGGGGGGGGTCAGCCCCAGCATTTT.

The sample holds a few counts of this clonotype. This chain connects TRBV7-8 to TRBJ1-4; D ambiguous. There are 15 residues in the CDR3. CDR1 SGHVS and CDR2 FQNEAQ come from the germline V gene. V lost 1 base and J lost 0, with 6 bases in between. The CDR3 is CASSLGLATNEKLFF. CDR3 DNA sequence: TGTGCCAGCAGCTTAGGGCTGGCAACTAATGAAAAACTGTTTTTT.

This chain links TRBV4-1 with TRBJ2-1; D gene ambiguous. The CDR3 loop spans 12 amino acids. V was pared by 5 bases and J by 8 bases, with 10 bases between. Germline values: CDR1 MGHRA, CDR2 YSYEKL. In DNA form, the CDR3 reads TGCGCCAGCAGCGTTGCACTCGATGAGCAGTTCTTC. Amino acids: CASSVALDEQFF.

This clonotype was seen once. The chain is built from TRBV7-4 and TRBJ1-5; D is unclear. Trimming pared 1 base from V and 8 bases from J, leaving 18 bases between. Germline CDR1 and CDR2: SGHVT and SQSDAQ. The CDR3 runs 16 residues. CDR3 loop: CASSLERGVGLEPQHF. CDR3 coding DNA: TGTGCCAGCAGCTTAGAACGCGGTGTAGGGCTTGAGCCCCAGCATTTT.

This clonotype was found many times. The chain is built from TRBV5-4 and TRBJ2-7, with D perhaps matching TRBD1 (6 bases). Trimming pared 4 bases from V and 2 bases from J, leaving 16 bases between. Germline loops: CDR1 SGHNT, CDR2 YYREEE (reference sequence). This CDR3 has 15 residues. The CDR3 loop is CASSDSGQRAYEQYF. DNA of the CDR3: TGTGCCAGCAGCGACTCCGGACAGAGAGCCTACGAGCAGTACTTC.